This T cell receptor beta chain was retrieved from a study of PD-1 blockade in classical Hodgkin lymphoma. The germline gives CDR1 SNHLY, CDR2 FYNNEI. The V gene lost 3 bases and the J gene lost 3 bases, with 14 bases spanning the gap. CDR3 size: 16 residues. Study-wide results and limits: Baseline diversity resembling that of newly diagnosed patients was seen in complete responders.

Comment on this clone: The antigen is undetermined.

The table came from immunoSEQ multiplex PCR; TCRdb's copy has only in-frame clones and leaves some out. This sample has tens of thousands of clones; roughly four fifths occur once, and the top ten carry approximately 0.8%. Time point reported: cycle 4 day 1 (C4D1), after 5 to 7 weeks of nivolumab. Patients all relapsed after autologous stem cell transplantation, and there was variation in brentuximab vedotin exposure. CD4+ T cells were purified from thawed PBMCs by magnetic negative selection. The chain carries TRBV2 and TRBJ2-2; D assignment may be TRBD1 or TRBD2 (5 bases each). The sequence came from a human donor with classical Hodgkin lymphoma. The sample consisted of CD4+ T cells from blood, taken before the fourth cycle of nivolumab. CDR3 DNA: TGTGCCAGCAGTGATTGGGGGTTGGTGGACACCGGGGAGCTGTTTTTT. Residues: CASSDWGLVDTGELFF.